These T cell receptor beta chains were read from a single sample in a study of T cell responses to AZD1222 COVID-19 vaccine. Assay: immunoSEQ multiplex PCR; the TCRdb copy retains only in-frame clones and omits some. The repertoire includes 89,000 or so clones, around nine tenths of them detected once, and under 14% sits in the top ten. Sequenced material: peripheral blood, taken 28 days after the second AZD1222 dose. The receptors were sampled from an adult who received the AZD1222 COVID-19 vaccine. CDR3s include the opening cysteine and the closing phenylalanine or tryptophan. The D gene is left open where the match is weak. Only part of the rows carry a size: once, few, many, or a class if the clone is expanded.

V gene	clone size	D gene	J gene	CDR3 DNA	CDR3 protein
TRBV29-1	once	-	TRBJ1-2	TGCAGCGTTTCCCGTCCAGACACCGGGGGTGGCTACACCTTC	CSVSRPDTGGGYTF
TRBV5-1	-	TRBD1	TRBJ2-2	TGCGCCAGCACCCGCGGACAGGGGGCAGTCTCCTCAAGGGCCGGGGAGCTGTTTTTT	CASTRGQGAVSSRAGELFF
TRBV28	-	-	TRBJ2-7	TGTGCCAGCAGTTACAACTACGAGCAGTACTTC	CASSYNYEQYF
TRBV6-5	-	-	TRBJ2-6	TGTGCCAGCAGGACGGGCGGCTCTGGGGCCAACGTCCTGACTTTC	CASRTGGSGANVLTF
TRBV10-2	once	-	TRBJ1-2	TGCGCCAGCACCCGGGGGTCTGGCTACACCTTC	CASTRGSGYTF
TRBV7-2	-	-	TRBJ2-7	TGTGCCAGCAGCCCCAAATACGAGCAGTACTTC	CASSPKYEQYF
TRBV5-6	-	-	TRBJ1-1	TGTGCCAGCAGCTTGGTCCCTGTTGGGGCGGCAGCTTTCTTT	CASSLVPVGAAAFF
TRBV19	-	-	TRBJ1-5	TGTGCCAGTACAGACAGGATCCAAGGGCCCCAGCATTTT	CASTDRIQGPQHF
TRBV9	-	-	TRBJ1-2	TGTGCCAGCAGCGTAGGTAACTATGGCTACACCTTC	CASSVGNYGYTF
TRBV5-1	-	-	TRBJ2-1	TGCGCCAGCAGCTTGGATACAGCGGGCAATGAGCAGTTCTTC	CASSLDTAGNEQFF
TRBV9	once	-	TRBJ1-1	TGTGCCAGCAGCGTACAGTCGGGATTACTCAACACTGAAGCTTTCTTT	CASSVQSGLLNTEAFF
TRBV4-1	-	-	TRBJ1-4	TGCGCCAGCGGCCAGATAAATGAAAAACTGTTTTTT	CASGQINEKLFF
TRBV13	-	-	TRBJ1-2	TGTGCCAGCAGACGCACCGGGGCAGTGAGTGGTCATGGCTACACCTTC	CASRRTGAVSGHGYTF
TRBV5-1	-	TRBD2	TRBJ2-2	TGCGCCAGCAGCTCCTTGACTAGCGGAATTGCCACCGGGGAGCTGTTTTTT	CASSSLTSGIATGELFF
TRBV18	-	-	TRBJ2-5	TGTGCCAGCTCACGGGCCGTCGGGGTGCGAGAGACCCAGTACTTC	CASSRAVGVRETQYF
TRBV12-5	-	-	TRBJ1-3	TGTGCTAGTGGTTTGGTAACGGGAAGCTCTGGAAACACCATATATTTT	CASGLVTGSSGNTIYF
TRBV30	-	-	TRBJ1-4	TGTGCCTGGAAGAGAAGGGCTCCTAATGAAAAACTGTTTTTT	CAWKRRAPNEKLFF
TRBV7-2	-	TRBD1	TRBJ1-2	TGTGCCAGCAGCTTCACAGGGGGCCTTGGCTACACCTTC	CASSFTGGLGYTF
TRBV6-5	-	-	TRBJ2-7	TGTGCCAGCAGTTCCAACGGACACTCAGCCTACGAGCAGTACTTC	CASSSNGHSAYEQYF
TRBV28	-	-	TRBJ2-7	TGTGCCAGCAACACAGGGCATACCTACGAGCAGTACTTC	CASNTGHTYEQYF
TRBV12-3/TRBV12-4	-	-	TRBJ2-2	TGTGCCAGCAGTTTTTGGGGAGACGGGGAGCTGTTTTTT	CASSFWGDGELFF
TRBV5-1	-	-	TRBJ2-7	TGCGCCAGCAGCTCAGCATCCACCTACGAGCAGTACTTC	CASSSASTYEQYF
TRBV5-1	-	-	TRBJ1-2	TGCGCCAGCAGCTTGCAAGGGCGGGCTAACTATGGCTACACCTTC	CASSLQGRANYGYTF
TRBV7-2	-	-	TRBJ2-7	TGTGCCAGCAGCTTAGCACCAGCTAGATCCTACGAGCAGTACTTC	CASSLAPARSYEQYF
TRBV2	-	TRBD1	TRBJ1-2	TGTGCCAGCAGTGTACAGGGGCGGGCTGGCTACACCTTC	CASSVQGRAGYTF
TRBV7-2	-	-	TRBJ1-2	TGTGCCAGCAGCTTAAGGTCTCCTGCCTATGGCTACACCTTC	CASSLRSPAYGYTF
TRBV7-3	-	-	TRBJ1-2	TGTGCCAGCAGCAACTCGGGGACTGGGGCTGGCTACACCTTC	CASSNSGTGAGYTF
TRBV5-1	-	-	TRBJ1-5	TGCGCCAGCAGCTTGCTTGGGGAGGGCAATCAGCCCCAGCATTTT	CASSLLGEGNQPQHF
TRBV3-1/TRBV3-2	-	-	TRBJ1-3	TGTGCCAGCAGCCAGGGGGTGTTCTCTGGAAACACCATATATTTT	CASSQGVFSGNTIYF
TRBV7-6	-	TRBD1	TRBJ2-1	TGTGCCAGCAGCCTAGGGACAGGGGGAATCTATGAGCAGTTCTTC	CASSLGTGGIYEQFF
TRBV6-5	-	-	TRBJ1-5	TGTGCCAGCAGTAGGGCTGGGGGCAATCAGCCCCAGCATTTT	CASSRAGGNQPQHF
TRBV11-2	-	TRBD1	TRBJ1-1	TGTGCCAGCAGCTTTCAGGGGGCTTCAAGCCCTGAAGCTTTCTTT	CASSFQGASSPEAFF
TRBV28	-	TRBD2	TRBJ2-1	TGTGCCAGCAGCTATTTGACTAGCGGAAACAATGAGCAGTTCTTC	CASSYLTSGNNEQFF
TRBV30	-	TRBD1	TRBJ1-6	TGTGCCTGGAGGTGGGACAGTCTAAATTCACCCCTCCACTTT	CAWRWDSLNSPLHF
TRBV18	-	TRBD2	TRBJ2-1	TGTGCCAGCTCACCACCGCGGGGGGGCCGCGATGAGCAGTTCTTC	CASSPPRGGRDEQFF
TRBV7-2	-	-	TRBJ1-5	TGTGCCAGCAGCTTAGAGGGCCTTTATAGCAATCAGCCCCAGCATTTT	CASSLEGLYSNQPQHF
TRBV28	-	-	TRBJ1-5	TGTGCCAGCAGTCAGGGCTCCGGTGGCAATCAGCCCCAGCATTTT	CASSQGSGGNQPQHF
TRBV5-1	-	-	TRBJ2-3	TGCGCCAGCACCTTGCGGGGCGGCCATTCATCAGATACGCAGTATTTT	CASTLRGGHSSDTQYF
TRBV18	-	TRBD1	TRBJ1-3	TGTGCCAGCTCACCACCGGCAGGGGGTTCTGGAAACACCATATATTTT	CASSPPAGGSGNTIYF
TRBV14	-	-	TRBJ1-1	TGTGCCAGCAGCCAAGGGGGGGTCTGGACTGAAGCTTTCTTT	CASSQGGVWTEAFF
TRBV6-5	-	TRBD2	TRBJ2-7	TGTGCCAGCACCTCTGGTGGGAGGGCTTACGAGCAGTACTTC	CASTSGGRAYEQYF
TRBV30	-	TRBD1	TRBJ1-1	TGTGCCTTCACCAGAACCGGGACAGTGAACACTGAAGCTTTCTTT	CAFTRTGTVNTEAFF
TRBV7-8	-	-	TRBJ2-1	TGTGCCAGCAGCTTAATAAGTTTGCAGTTCTTC	CASSLISLQFF
TRBV19	few	TRBD1	TRBJ2-5	TGTGCCAGTAGTCGCCGGACAGGGGGCATGAAGACCCAGTACTTC	CASSRRTGGMKTQYF
TRBV18	-	TRBD1	TRBJ2-7	TGTGCCAGCTCACCCTTACAGGGGAGCTACGAGCAGTACTTC	CASSPLQGSYEQYF
TRBV3-1/TRBV3-2	-	-	TRBJ2-7	TGTGCCAGCAGCCGACGTGGGGGGTACGAGCAGTACTTC	CASSRRGGYEQYF
TRBV5-1	-	TRBD1	TRBJ2-2	TGCGCCAGCAGCTTGGTGTCAGGGGGCATCACCGGGGAGCTGTTTTTT	CASSLVSGGITGELFF
TRBV5-4	-	-	TRBJ2-4	TGTGCCAGCAGCGGGGAGGTAGGGGGAAAAAACATTCAGTACTTC	CASSGEVGGKNIQYF
TRBV27	-	TRBD1	TRBJ1-1	TGTGCCAGCAGTTTATCGGGACAGGGCGATGAAGCTTTCTTT	CASSLSGQGDEAFF
TRBV24-1	-	-	TRBJ1-2	TGTGCCACCAGTGTGGAACGGGACGGATTTAACTATGGCTACACCTTC	CATSVERDGFNYGYTF
TRBV7-9	few	TRBD1	TRBJ1-5	TGTGCCAGCAGCTGGACAGGGGCCAATCAGCCCCAGCATTTT	CASSWTGANQPQHF
TRBV30	-	TRBD1	TRBJ1-1	TGTGCCTGGAGTGTAGGGACAGGGGGCGAAGCTTTCTTT	CAWSVGTGGEAFF
TRBV20-1	-	-	TRBJ2-2	TGCAGTGCTAGTAAACAGGTCACCGGGGAGCTGTTTTTT	CSASKQVTGELFF
TRBV7-9	-	-	TRBJ1-3	TGTGCCAGCAGCGGGACCTCCTCTGGAAACACCATATATTTT	CASSGTSSGNTIYF
TRBV28	-	TRBD1	TRBJ1-2	TGTGCCAGCAGGCACCAGGCCGGGACAGGGTTTAACTATGGCTACACCTTC	CASRHQAGTGFNYGYTF
TRBV2	-	TRBD1	TRBJ1-2	TGTGCCTCCCAGGGGGACACCACAAACTATGGCTACACCTTC	CASQGDTTNYGYTF
TRBV10-3	-	TRBD2	TRBJ2-3	TGTGCCATCAGTATGGGAGCGGGAAAAGGTACAGATACGCAGTATTTT	CAISMGAGKGTDTQYF
TRBV28	-	-	TRBJ2-5	TGTGCCAGCAGGCCAGCAGGGCCGGAAGAGACCCAGTACTTC	CASRPAGPEETQYF
TRBV5-8	-	TRBD1	TRBJ1-4	TGTGCCAGCAATCAGGGGGCTACTAATGAAAAACTGTTTTTT	CASNQGATNEKLFF
TRBV7-9	once	-	TRBJ1-3	TGTGCCAGCAGCAGGACAGCGGGATACGGAAACACCATATATTTT	CASSRTAGYGNTIYF